This T cell receptor (beta chain) derives from a study of T cell responses to AZD1222 COVID-19 vaccine. This clone occurred a few times. Antigen unknown. Using immunoSEQ multiplex PCR, the repertoire was profiled, and TCRdb retains in-frame clones only, with some absent. The table shows 120,000 to 150,000 clones, with roughly 88% occurring only once. Trimming pared 5 bases from V and 4 bases from J, leaving 11 bases between. Germline V gene sequence: CDR1 MNHEY, CDR2 SMNVEV (reference sequence). This CDR3 region has 13 residues. The study, taken as a whole, reports: Repertoires were sampled only after the peak T cell response. Vaccine-associated CD4 TCRs spanned spike, dominant at 160-218 and 743-854. AZD1222 recipients seropositive at baseline numbered only 5 or 6. There were mostly white British donors and more females than males, and clonal diversity was possibly underestimated.

This rearrangement joins TRBV27 to TRBJ1-1, with D perhaps matching TRBD1 (5 bases). The sample was peripheral blood, taken on day 0 of AZD1222 vaccination. This sequence originates from an adult in good health. Here the CDR3 reads CASSPTVGTEAFF. The CDR3 coding sequence is TGTGCCAGCAGTCCGACAGTCGGCACTGAAGCTTTCTTT.